Listed below are T cell receptor beta chains from one sample, sequenced in a study of T cells and Merkel cell carcinoma outcomes. Some clones are missing from TCRdb's copy, which holds only in-frame ones; the method was immunoSEQ multiplex PCR. The sample has around 14,000 clones; more than 90% are singletons. The sequenced material came from tumor tissue from Merkel cell carcinoma. These receptors all stem from a human donor with Merkel cell carcinoma. CDR3s include the opening cysteine and the closing phenylalanine or tryptophan. The D gene is left open where the match is weak. Some rows mark clone size as missing; the rest say once, few, many or name a class of expanded clone.

cdr3_nt: TGTGCCAGCAGTGTGGGGGCTGGTTGGGAGACCCAGTACTTC; cdr3_aa: CASSVGAGWETQYF; j_call: TRBJ2-5; v_call: TRBV6-1; d_call: .; clone_size: .
cdr3_nt: TGTGCCAGCAGTTTAAACCCGGGGTCCTACGAGCAGTACTTC; cdr3_aa: CASSLNPGSYEQYF; j_call: TRBJ2-7; v_call: TRBV27; d_call: .; clone_size: .
cdr3_nt: TGTGCCAGCAGGGACAGGGGACGTAATGAGCAGTTCTTC; cdr3_aa: CASRDRGRNEQFF; j_call: TRBJ2-1; v_call: TRBV2; d_call: TRBD1; clone_size: .
cdr3_nt: TGCGCCAGCAGCCACCTTGGACAGGGAAAGTACCAAGAGACCCAGTACTTC; cdr3_aa: CASSHLGQGKYQETQYF; j_call: TRBJ2-5; v_call: TRBV4-1; d_call: TRBD1; clone_size: .
cdr3_nt: TGCGCCAGCAGCCAAGCCCTAATGGCGGTCGAGACCCAGTACTTC; cdr3_aa: CASSQALMAVETQYF; j_call: TRBJ2-5; v_call: TRBV4-3; d_call: .; clone_size: .
cdr3_nt: TGTGCCAGCTCAAAGGGGGGGTTCAGTAACTATGGCTACACCTTC; cdr3_aa: CASSKGGFSNYGYTF; j_call: TRBJ1-2; v_call: TRBV25-1; d_call: .; clone_size: .
cdr3_nt: TGTGCCACAGGGGGCAATCAGCCCCAGCATTTT; cdr3_aa: CATGGNQPQHF; j_call: TRBJ1-5; v_call: TRBV7-9; d_call: .; clone_size: .
cdr3_nt: TGTGCCTGGAGTGTATCCAGGGGAGGTTCACCCCTCCACTTT; cdr3_aa: CAWSVSRGGSPLHF; j_call: TRBJ1-6; v_call: TRBV30; d_call: .; clone_size: once
cdr3_nt: TGTGCCAGCAGCCTCGACAAGGGCCGGGGTCAGCCCCAGCATTTT; cdr3_aa: CASSLDKGRGQPQHF; j_call: TRBJ1-5; v_call: TRBV5-4; d_call: .; clone_size: once
cdr3_nt: TGTGCCAGCTCACCAGTAGGGGGGACAAATGAGCAGTTCTTC; cdr3_aa: CASSPVGGTNEQFF; j_call: TRBJ2-1; v_call: TRBV18; d_call: .; clone_size: .
cdr3_nt: TGTGCCAGCAGCTTTGTCAGGGACACAGATACGCAGTATTTT; cdr3_aa: CASSFVRDTDTQYF; j_call: TRBJ2-3; v_call: TRBV7-9; d_call: .; clone_size: .
cdr3_nt: TGTGCCAGCAGCCCCCGGTGGGCGCAGAGGGAGACCCAGTACTTC; cdr3_aa: CASSPRWAQRETQYF; j_call: TRBJ2-5; v_call: TRBV27; d_call: .; clone_size: .
cdr3_nt: TGTGCCAGCAGCTCGTCAGGCTGGGTATTGAGCTCCTACGAGCAGTACTTC; cdr3_aa: CASSSSGWVLSSYEQYF; j_call: TRBJ2-7; v_call: TRBV7-8; d_call: .; clone_size: .
cdr3_nt: TGCAGTGCCATGAGGGGAACGCAGTATTTT; cdr3_aa: CSAMRGTQYF; j_call: TRBJ2-3; v_call: TRBV20-1; d_call: .; clone_size: .
cdr3_nt: TGTGCCAGCGATATACGGGGGGGGAACACTGAAGCTTTCTTT; cdr3_aa: CASDIRGGNTEAFF; j_call: TRBJ1-1; v_call: TRBV2; d_call: .; clone_size: .
cdr3_nt: TGCAGTGCTAGAGGGGATATCAAAGCTTTCTTT; cdr3_aa: CSARGDIKAFF; j_call: TRBJ1-1; v_call: TRBV20-1; d_call: .; clone_size: once
cdr3_nt: TGCGCCAGCAGCCGCGGAGAGGCCGGGGAGCTGTTTTTT; cdr3_aa: CASSRGEAGELFF; j_call: TRBJ2-2; v_call: TRBV5-1; d_call: .; clone_size: .
cdr3_nt: TGTGCCAGCAGCTTATTGGCATGGGGGGAGACCCAGTACTTC; cdr3_aa: CASSLLAWGETQYF; j_call: TRBJ2-5; v_call: TRBV7-6; d_call: .; clone_size: .
cdr3_nt: TGTGCCAGCAGTCTAGGGACAGGGAGTCAGCCCCAGCATTTT; cdr3_aa: CASSLGTGSQPQHF; j_call: TRBJ1-5; v_call: TRBV6-5; d_call: TRBD1; clone_size: .
cdr3_nt: TGTGCCAGCAGCTTGGGTGCAGGTATAAGCTCCTACGAACAGTACTTC; cdr3_aa: CASSLGAGISSYEQYF; j_call: TRBJ2-7; v_call: TRBV5-4; d_call: .; clone_size: .
cdr3_nt: TGTGCCAGCAGCGTGAAAACCGGGACAGCGAACACCGGGGAGCTGTTTTTT; cdr3_aa: CASSVKTGTANTGELFF; j_call: TRBJ2-2; v_call: TRBV9; d_call: TRBD1; clone_size: .
cdr3_nt: TGCGCCAGCAGTGGAGTCAGATTCACTGGAAACACCATATATTTT; cdr3_aa: CASSGVRFTGNTIYF; j_call: TRBJ1-3; v_call: TRBV10-1; d_call: .; clone_size: .
cdr3_nt: TGTGCCAGCAGCTTAAAAGGGGGCTGGGGACAGTTCTTC; cdr3_aa: CASSLKGGWGQFF; j_call: TRBJ2-1; v_call: TRBV7-3; d_call: TRBD1; clone_size: .
cdr3_nt: TGTGCCAGCAGCCAAGGGCTAGCGGGAGTCTCAACCAAAAACATTCAGTACTTC; cdr3_aa: CASSQGLAGVSTKNIQYF; j_call: TRBJ2-4; v_call: TRBV9; d_call: TRBD2; clone_size: .
cdr3_nt: TGTGCCAGCAGCGTACTAGCGGGGAGGGGCACAGATACGCAGTATTTT; cdr3_aa: CASSVLAGRGTDTQYF; j_call: TRBJ2-3; v_call: TRBV4-2; d_call: TRBD2; clone_size: .
cdr3_nt: TGCGCCAGCAGCCCCCTCGGGACTAGCGGGGGGACTTTCGGGGAGCTGTTTTTT; cdr3_aa: CASSPLGTSGGTFGELFF; j_call: TRBJ2-2; v_call: TRBV5-1; d_call: TRBD2; clone_size: .
cdr3_nt: TGTGCCAGTACCAGGCCGGGGCGTGTGGAGCTGTTTTTT; cdr3_aa: CASTRPGRVELFF; j_call: TRBJ2-2; v_call: TRBV19; d_call: .; clone_size: .
cdr3_nt: TGCGCCAGCAGCTTGGTACTAGCGGGGGGCGGGAAGACCCAGTACTTC; cdr3_aa: CASSLVLAGGGKTQYF; j_call: TRBJ2-5; v_call: TRBV5-1; d_call: TRBD2; clone_size: once
cdr3_nt: TGTGCCAGCAGCCAATTGCTGGAGACTGAAGCTTTCTTT; cdr3_aa: CASSQLLETEAFF; j_call: TRBJ1-1; v_call: TRBV7-9; d_call: .; clone_size: .
cdr3_nt: TGTGCCAGCAGTGAAGACAGAGACCAAGAGACCCAGTACTTC; cdr3_aa: CASSEDRDQETQYF; j_call: TRBJ2-5; v_call: TRBV6-1; d_call: .; clone_size: few
cdr3_nt: TGTGCCAGCAGCAAAGTTAGGGGGGCCGCGAACACCGGGGAGCTGTTTTTT; cdr3_aa: CASSKVRGAANTGELFF; j_call: TRBJ2-2; v_call: TRBV5-8; d_call: .; clone_size: once
cdr3_nt: TGTGCCAGCTCACCGGTGGGGGAAACGAACACTGAAGCTTTCTTT; cdr3_aa: CASSPVGETNTEAFF; j_call: TRBJ1-1; v_call: TRBV18; d_call: .; clone_size: .
cdr3_nt: TGCGCCAGCAGCCAAGAGGTAGCGGGGGGGCAAGATACGCAGTATTTT; cdr3_aa: CASSQEVAGGQDTQYF; j_call: TRBJ2-3; v_call: TRBV4-1; d_call: TRBD2; clone_size: .
cdr3_nt: TGTGCCAGCTGGGCCTCTTGGTCCTACGAGCAGTACTTC; cdr3_aa: CASWASWSYEQYF; j_call: TRBJ2-7; v_call: TRBV2; d_call: .; clone_size: .
cdr3_nt: TGCGCCAGCAGCCAAGACCGGGGATTTGGAAACACCATATATTTT; cdr3_aa: CASSQDRGFGNTIYF; j_call: TRBJ1-3; v_call: TRBV4-3; d_call: .; clone_size: .
cdr3_nt: TGTGCCAGCAGTCCACAGCCAGAGCGGACAGCCCGAGATACGCAGTATTTT; cdr3_aa: CASSPQPERTARDTQYF; j_call: TRBJ2-3; v_call: TRBV7-3; d_call: .; clone_size: .
cdr3_nt: TGTGCCAGCAGCTTAGGGGACAACACCTACGAGCAGTACTTC; cdr3_aa: CASSLGDNTYEQYF; j_call: TRBJ2-7; v_call: TRBV11-3; d_call: .; clone_size: .
cdr3_nt: TGTGCCAGCAGCTTAGGGCGGATTAATGAAAAACTGTTTTTT; cdr3_aa: CASSLGRINEKLFF; j_call: TRBJ1-4; v_call: TRBV7-2; d_call: .; clone_size: .
cdr3_nt: TGCAGCGTTGGTGGGACTAGCGGGGGGGTTGATGAGCAGTTCTTC; cdr3_aa: CSVGGTSGGVDEQFF; j_call: TRBJ2-1; v_call: TRBV29-1; d_call: TRBD2; clone_size: .
cdr3_nt: TGTGCCAGCTCACCCAGACACCCTACGGGGCAGTACTTC; cdr3_aa: CASSPRHPTGQYF; j_call: TRBJ2-7; v_call: TRBV18; d_call: .; clone_size: .
cdr3_nt: TGTGCCGGAACCGGATGGACTGAAGCTTTCTTT; cdr3_aa: CAGTGWTEAFF; j_call: TRBJ1-1; v_call: TRBV30; d_call: .; clone_size: once
cdr3_nt: TGTGCCAGCTCACCCGATACGACAGTCTATGGCTACACCTTC; cdr3_aa: CASSPDTTVYGYTF; j_call: TRBJ1-2; v_call: TRBV18; d_call: .; clone_size: .
cdr3_nt: TGCGCCAGCAGCCAAGGACCCGGGACTAGCGGACGCACAGATACGCAGTATTTT; cdr3_aa: CASSQGPGTSGRTDTQYF; j_call: TRBJ2-3; v_call: TRBV4-3; d_call: TRBD2; clone_size: .
cdr3_nt: TGCGCCAGCAGCCCACTGGCGGGGGATGGCAATGAGCAGTTCTTC; cdr3_aa: CASSPLAGDGNEQFF; j_call: TRBJ2-1; v_call: TRBV5-1; d_call: TRBD2; clone_size: once
cdr3_nt: TGCGCCAGCGGCGATTTCAGGAGGTCTGGCGAGGAGCTGTTTTTT; cdr3_aa: CASGDFRRSGEELFF; j_call: TRBJ2-2; v_call: TRBV4-1; d_call: .; clone_size: .
cdr3_nt: TGTGCCAGCAGCCGTGGGACTTTCAACACTGAAGCTTTCTTT; cdr3_aa: CASSRGTFNTEAFF; j_call: TRBJ1-1; v_call: TRBV28; d_call: .; clone_size: .
cdr3_nt: TGTGCCATCAGTGGGCGCGTGAACACTGAAGCTTTCTTT; cdr3_aa: CAISGRVNTEAFF; j_call: TRBJ1-1; v_call: TRBV10-3; d_call: .; clone_size: .
cdr3_nt: TGTGCCAGCAGCCCCCGCGACAGGGGGCGCGGTACCGAAGCTTTCTTT; cdr3_aa: CASSPRDRGRGTEAFF; j_call: TRBJ1-1; v_call: TRBV5-4; d_call: TRBD1; clone_size: .
cdr3_nt: TGTGCCTGGAGTGTAACAGATACGCAGTATTTT; cdr3_aa: CAWSVTDTQYF; j_call: TRBJ2-3; v_call: TRBV30; d_call: .; clone_size: .
cdr3_nt: TGTGCCAGCTCACCTTCTAGCGGCCGGGGGGAAGATACGCAGTATTTT; cdr3_aa: CASSPSSGRGEDTQYF; j_call: TRBJ2-3; v_call: TRBV18; d_call: TRBD2; clone_size: .
cdr3_nt: TGTGCCAGCAGCTGGATACTGACAGGCCGAAAGACCCAGTACTTC; cdr3_aa: CASSWILTGRKTQYF; j_call: TRBJ2-5; v_call: TRBV2; d_call: .; clone_size: .
cdr3_nt: TGTGCCAGCAGCTTAACCGGGACTAGCGGGAGTTTGAGAAATACGCAGTATTTT; cdr3_aa: CASSLTGTSGSLRNTQYF; j_call: TRBJ2-3; v_call: TRBV7-2; d_call: TRBD2; clone_size: .
cdr3_nt: TGTGCCAGCAGACCGATGGGGGGGGTAAGGAACACTGAAGCTTTCTTT; cdr3_aa: CASRPMGGVRNTEAFF; j_call: TRBJ1-1; v_call: TRBV5-4; d_call: .; clone_size: .
cdr3_nt: TGTGCCAGCAGCTTGGCTCCCGACACTGAAGCTTTCTTT; cdr3_aa: CASSLAPDTEAFF; j_call: TRBJ1-1; v_call: TRBV5-5; d_call: .; clone_size: .
cdr3_nt: TGTGCCAGCAGCCACACAGGGGACTATGGCTACACCTTC; cdr3_aa: CASSHTGDYGYTF; j_call: TRBJ1-2; v_call: TRBV5-4; d_call: TRBD1; clone_size: .